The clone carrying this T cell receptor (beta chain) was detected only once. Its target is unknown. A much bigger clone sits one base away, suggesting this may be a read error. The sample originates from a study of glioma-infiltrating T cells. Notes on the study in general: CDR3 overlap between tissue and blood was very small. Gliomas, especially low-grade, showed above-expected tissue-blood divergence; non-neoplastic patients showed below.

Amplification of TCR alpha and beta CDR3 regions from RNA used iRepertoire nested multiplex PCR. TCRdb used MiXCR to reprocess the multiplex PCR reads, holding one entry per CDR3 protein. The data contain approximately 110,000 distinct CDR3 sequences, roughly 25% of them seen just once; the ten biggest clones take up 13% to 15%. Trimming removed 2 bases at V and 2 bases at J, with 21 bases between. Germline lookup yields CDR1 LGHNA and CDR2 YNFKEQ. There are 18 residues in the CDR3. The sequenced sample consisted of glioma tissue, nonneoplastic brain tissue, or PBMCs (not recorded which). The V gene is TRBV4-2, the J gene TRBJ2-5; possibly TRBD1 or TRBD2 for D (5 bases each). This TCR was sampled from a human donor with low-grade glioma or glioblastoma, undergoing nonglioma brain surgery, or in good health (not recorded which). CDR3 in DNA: TGTGCCAGCAGCCAACTCACCGATCCGGGACGGCTACAAGAGACCCAGTACTTC. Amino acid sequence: CASSQLTDPGRLQETQYF.